A single sample gave rise to the 5 T cell receptor beta chains below, sequenced in a study of identifying expanded T cells in peripheral blood. Clones were read by immunoSEQ multiplex PCR, and TCRdb kept only the in-frame ones, dropping some. The sample contains roughly 130,000 clones, less than 90% of which appear only once. The material sequenced was blood. The receptors derive from a person between 18 and 69 years old in good health.

The count of this clone is one. The chain links TRBV5-1 to TRBJ2-7, with D hard to call. Per germline, CDR1 SGHRS and CDR2 YFSETQ. With 4 bases removed from V and 5 bases from J, the gap between germline ends came to 10 bases. The CDR3 extends over 12 amino acids. CDR3 sequence: CASSDESHEQYF. The CDR3 DNA follows: TGCGCCAGCAGCGACGAATCCCACGAGCAGTACTTC.

This clone was detected once. The chain combines TRBV5-6 with TRBJ2-1; TRBD2 matches 8 bases. The V segment lost 7 bases and the J segment 6 bases; nucleotides outside the gene matches: 12. The CDR3 totals 15 residues. CDR1 and CDR2 from the germline V gene are SGHDT and YYEEEE. The CDR3 spells CASAPYAGGSNEQFF. The CDR3 coding sequence is TGTGCCAGCGCGCCCTATGCGGGGGGCTCCAATGAGCAGTTCTTC.

J is TRBJ2-6 and V is TRBV10-3, with TRBD1 as a possible D gene (7 bases). Per the germline V gene, CDR1 is ENHRY and CDR2 is SYGVKD. Trimming stripped 8 bases from V and 0 bases from J, with 20 bases between. The CDR3 extends over 18 amino acids. The CDR3 bases are TGTGCCATCGGGAGGACAGGCCTTGAGAGCTCTGGGGCCAACGTCCTGACTTTC. Protein sequence: CAIGRTGLESSGANVLTF.

The chain is built from TRBV19 and TRBJ2-3; 7 bases are a match to TRBD1. Per germline, CDR1 LNHDA and CDR2 SQIVND (reference sequence). Trimming cost V 6 bases and J 0 bases; bases outside gene matches: 6. This CDR3 contains 15 residues. The CDR3 region has the DNA TGTGCCAGTAGCCCAGGGACAGTTAGCACAGATACGCAGTATTTT. Translating it yields CASSPGTVSTDTQYF.

J is TRBJ2-1 and V is TRBV7-2; TRBD2 agrees at 12 bases. The V and J ends lost 4 bases and 8 bases, in that order; junction bases with no gene match: 6. The CDR3 sequence is 15 residues long. CDR1 is SGHTA, CDR2 FQGNSA, per germline. The DNA for the CDR3 is TGTGCCAGCAGCTCCTCTAGCGGGGGGGCTTATGAGCAGTTCTTC. Residues: CASSSSSGGAYEQFF. The whole variable domain, remainder taken from reference TRBV7-2 and TRBJ2-1, is GAGVSQSPSNKVTEKGKDVELRCDPISGHTALYWYRQSLGQGLEFLIYFQGNSAPDKSGLPSDRFSAERTGGSVSTLTIQRTQQEDSAVYLCASSSSSGGAYEQFFGPGTRLTVL.